This T cell receptor (beta chain) was observed in a study of T cells expressing NK-cell markers. TCRdb re-called the 5' RACE reads; one entry per CDR3 protein, DNA not given. The record lists under 35,000 distinct CDR3 sequences, of which the ten most abundant hold over 45%. The sequenced sample consisted of blood T cells: a sorted CD56 or NKG2C T cell subset, CD4+ or CD8+ T cells, or bulk PBMC T cells (not recorded which). This sequence originates from a woman aged 18 to 75 in good health.

The CDR3 spells CSATPTTNSYEQYF. The rearrangement links TRBV20-1 to TRBJ2-7; there is no DNA to check the TCRdb D call of TRBD2. Germline V gene data show CDR1 as DFQATT and CDR2 as SNEGSKA (reference sequence). This CDR3 has 14 residues.